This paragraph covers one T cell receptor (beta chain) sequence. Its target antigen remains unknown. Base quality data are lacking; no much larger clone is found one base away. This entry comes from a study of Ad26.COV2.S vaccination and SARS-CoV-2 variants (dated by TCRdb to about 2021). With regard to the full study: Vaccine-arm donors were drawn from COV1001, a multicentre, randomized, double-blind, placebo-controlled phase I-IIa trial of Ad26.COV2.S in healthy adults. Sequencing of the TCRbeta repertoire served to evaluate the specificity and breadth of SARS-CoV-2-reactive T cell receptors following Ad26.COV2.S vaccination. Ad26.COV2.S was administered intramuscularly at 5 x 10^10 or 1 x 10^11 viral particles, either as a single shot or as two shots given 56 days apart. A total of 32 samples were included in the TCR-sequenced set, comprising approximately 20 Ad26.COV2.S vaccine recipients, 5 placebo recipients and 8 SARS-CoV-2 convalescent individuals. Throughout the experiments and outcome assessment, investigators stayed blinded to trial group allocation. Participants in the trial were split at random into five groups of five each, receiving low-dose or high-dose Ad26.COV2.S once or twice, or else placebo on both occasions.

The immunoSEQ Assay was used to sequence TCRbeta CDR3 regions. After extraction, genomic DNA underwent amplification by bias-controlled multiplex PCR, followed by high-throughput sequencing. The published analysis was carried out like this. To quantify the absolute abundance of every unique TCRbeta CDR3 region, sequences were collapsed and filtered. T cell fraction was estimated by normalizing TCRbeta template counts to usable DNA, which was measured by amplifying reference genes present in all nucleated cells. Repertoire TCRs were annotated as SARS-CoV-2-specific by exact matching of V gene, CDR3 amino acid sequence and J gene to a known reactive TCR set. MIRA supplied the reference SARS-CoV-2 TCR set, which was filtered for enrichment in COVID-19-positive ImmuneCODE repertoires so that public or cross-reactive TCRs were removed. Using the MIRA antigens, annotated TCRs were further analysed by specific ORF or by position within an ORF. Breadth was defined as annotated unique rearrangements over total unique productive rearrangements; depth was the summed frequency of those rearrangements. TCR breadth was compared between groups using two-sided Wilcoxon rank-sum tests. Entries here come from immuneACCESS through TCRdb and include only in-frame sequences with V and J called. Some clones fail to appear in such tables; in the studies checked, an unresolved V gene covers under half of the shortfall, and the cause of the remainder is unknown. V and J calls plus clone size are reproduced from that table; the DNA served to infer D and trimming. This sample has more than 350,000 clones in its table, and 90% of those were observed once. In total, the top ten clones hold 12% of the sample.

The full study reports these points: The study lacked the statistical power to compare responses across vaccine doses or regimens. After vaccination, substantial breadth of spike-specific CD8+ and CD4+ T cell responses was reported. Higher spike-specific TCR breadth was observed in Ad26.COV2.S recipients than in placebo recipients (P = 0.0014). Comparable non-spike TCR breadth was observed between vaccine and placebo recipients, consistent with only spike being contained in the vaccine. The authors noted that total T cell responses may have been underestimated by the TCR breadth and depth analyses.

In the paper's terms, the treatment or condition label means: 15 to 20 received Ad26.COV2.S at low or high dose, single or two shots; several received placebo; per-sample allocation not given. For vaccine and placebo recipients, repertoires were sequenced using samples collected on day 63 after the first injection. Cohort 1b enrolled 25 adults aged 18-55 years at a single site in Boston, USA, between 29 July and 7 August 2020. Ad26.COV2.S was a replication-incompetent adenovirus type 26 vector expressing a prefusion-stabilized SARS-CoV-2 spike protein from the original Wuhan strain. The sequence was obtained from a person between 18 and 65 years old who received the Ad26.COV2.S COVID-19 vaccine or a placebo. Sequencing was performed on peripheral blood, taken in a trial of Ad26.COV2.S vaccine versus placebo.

The CDR3: CASNPASRTEAFF. The DNA sequence is TGTGCCAGCAACCCCGCTAGCAGGACTGAAGCTTTCTTT. The rearranged segments are TRBV12-3 or TRBV12-4 and TRBJ1-1, with no D gene named confidently. The cysteine opens and the phenylalanine closes a CDR3 of 13 amino acids. Only CDR3 DNA remains: 39 bases, in frame from the first base. V is clipped by 7 bases and J by 5 bases, and the sequence between their germline boundaries is 14 bases long.